Listed below are T cell receptor beta chains from one sample, sequenced in a study of T cell clones after liver transplantation. The assay was immunoSEQ multiplex PCR, and TCRdb's table has in-frame clones only and misses some. The sample consists of some 20,000 clones, roughly 74% of them appearing once. The sample was CD8+ T cells from blood, taken around 54 months after liver transplant. All receptors derive from a human patient who received a liver transplant. The T cells may come from the graft donor. The CDR3 runs from the conserved cysteine through the conserved F or W. Part of the rows lack a size; the others show once, few, many or a class for expanded clones.

TRBJ2-5	.	TRBV27	CASSLFEGFETQYF
TRBJ2-5	.	TRBV25-1	CASSERGGQETQYF
TRBJ2-7	large	TRBV7-6	CASSSGPNYEQYF
TRBJ1-5	.	TRBV27	CASSFLSDRERNQPQHF
TRBJ2-2	.	TRBV2	CASSGVSSGELFF
TRBJ1-1	.	TRBV23-1	CASSQSNTEAFF
TRBJ2-3	.	TRBV6-5	CASSYLSSTDTQYF
TRBJ1-1	.	TRBV28	CASILYIGPPVTEAFF
TRBJ1-1	.	TRBV28	CASRWLMNTEAFF
TRBJ2-7	.	TRBV7-9	CASSPRGTGQGLVYEQYF
TRBJ1-5	few	TRBV19	CASIQGPGDQPQHF
TRBJ2-7	.	TRBV10-2	CASFAVSYEQYF
TRBJ1-1	.	TRBV27	CASGFRDRANTEAFF
TRBJ1-4	.	TRBV4-1	CASSQDSRVGLFF
TRBJ1-1	.	TRBV6-6	CASSSLGEGAFF
TRBJ1-5	.	TRBV19	CASSSSGHSQPQHF
TRBJ1-6	few	TRBV5-6	CASSLDRTNSPLHF
TRBJ2-7	once	TRBV7-6	CASSLAGGLAGGGYEQYF
TRBJ1-1	.	TRBV19	CASSVTGMNTEAFF
TRBJ1-2	few	TRBV19	CASSISGQGYGYTF
TRBJ2-1	.	TRBV4-1	CASSSTTGGSSYNEQFF
TRBJ2-3	once	TRBV5-6	CASSLGSVTDTQYF
TRBJ2-2	.	TRBV18	CASSPRDRGTGELFF
TRBJ2-6	.	TRBV7-8	CASSSGLPGANVLTF
TRBJ1-2	few	TRBV6-1	CASQGYGYTF
TRBJ2-1	.	TRBV7-9	CASSLGAGAGDSYNEQFF
TRBJ2-1	.	TRBV30	CAWTRQQGLNEQFF
TRBJ1-1	.	TRBV27	CASSLLGGPGEAFF
TRBJ1-1	.	TRBV30	CAWIIGTLMNTEAFF
TRBJ2-7	.	TRBV7-9	CASSFNGGSYEQYF
TRBJ1-2	.	TRBV6-5	CASSWGGQGPPYGYTF
TRBJ2-1	.	TRBV7-9	CASSRGVRVAYNEQFF
TRBJ2-3	.	TRBV19	CASSVLAGGADTQYF
TRBJ1-1	few	TRBV6-6	CASRGVLGGEAFF
TRBJ1-5	.	TRBV6-1	CASSDNTYSNQPQHF
TRBJ2-7	.	TRBV4-1	CASSQDSRSYEQYF
TRBJ2-2	.	TRBV27	CASSGTSGTGELFF
TRBJ2-2	.	TRBV7-8	CASSYGPGELFF
TRBJ1-6	.	TRBV5-6	CASSLEQGYSPLHF
TRBJ1-2	.	TRBV6-5	CASSYSGTHGYTF
TRBJ1-5	.	TRBV27	CASSPHSNQPQHF
TRBJ1-5	.	TRBV9	CASNLGGQPHQPQHF
TRBJ2-7	.	TRBV2	CASSEGGEQYF
TRBJ1-1	.	TRBV6-1	CASSDWTGHNTEAFF
TRBJ2-7	.	TRBV7-3	CASSLTEVHEQYF
TRBJ2-2	once	TRBV7-6	CASSPESTGTGSTGELFF
TRBJ1-1	.	TRBV7-9	CASSLGKTVMNTEAFF
TRBJ1-6	.	TRBV25-1	CASSEKGGYSPLHF
TRBJ2-3	.	TRBV19	CASMAVSTDTQYF
TRBJ2-7	once	TRBV9	CASSATGTGAYEQYF
TRBJ1-2	.	TRBV7-9	CASSLDIPTGTKANYGYTF